The entry below gives a single TCR beta chain sequence along with its context. This record belongs to a study of cytomegalovirus exposure and HLA in healthy donors. Study background: Sequencing of roughly 180 million T cells in an earlier analysis found 120 million or so unique TCR beta sequences.

Both 60 Vbeta primers and 13 Jbeta primers went into the PCR. The repertoire was sequenced with immunoSEQ multiplex PCR; TCRdb's copy has only in-frame clones and lacks some. The table lists just over 20,000 clones. Germline lookup yields CDR1 SGDLS and CDR2 YYNGEE. With 0 bases removed from V and 2 bases from J, the gap between germline ends came to 10 bases. The CDR3 length is 15 residues. It was healthy bone marrow donors who served as donors. This TCR derives from a man aged 55 to 69 in good health and CMV-seropositive. This rearrangement joins TRBV9 to TRBJ2-3; D is perhaps TRBD2 (6 bases). Sequenced input: PBMCs. CDR3: CASSVVGTHTDTQYF. The DNA of the CDR3 is TGTGCCAGCAGCGTAGTCGGGACTCACACAGATACGCAGTATTTT.